This T cell receptor beta chain was captured by sequencing in a study of cytomegalovirus exposure and HLA in healthy donors. Study-wide findings and caveats: The productive fraction for most TCR beta V segments was about 87% or about 30% in an earlier analysis. Reports indicated that the classifier achieved high specificity and sensitivity in diagnosing cytomegalovirus status.

As for this clone: Its antigen is unidentified.

The V and J ends lost 3 bases and 3 bases, in that order; junction bases with no gene match: 7. The CDR3 has 16 residues. Germline V gene data show CDR1 as SGHRS and CDR2 as YFSETQ. It was with 60 Vbeta and 13 Jbeta primers that the PCR ran. Method: immunoSEQ multiplex PCR; TCRdb's copy keeps in-frame clones and lacks some. The sample contains roughly 190,000 clones, approximately 83% of which appear only once. Sequences were obtained from PBMCs. The rearrangement links TRBV5-1 to TRBJ1-1; TRBD1 matches at 11 bases. This TCR was recovered from a woman between 45 and 65 years old in good health and CMV-seropositive. CDR3 residues: CASSYKPGQGDTEAFF. As DNA, the CDR3 is TGCGCCAGCAGCTATAAACCGGGACAGGGGGACACTGAAGCTTTCTTT.